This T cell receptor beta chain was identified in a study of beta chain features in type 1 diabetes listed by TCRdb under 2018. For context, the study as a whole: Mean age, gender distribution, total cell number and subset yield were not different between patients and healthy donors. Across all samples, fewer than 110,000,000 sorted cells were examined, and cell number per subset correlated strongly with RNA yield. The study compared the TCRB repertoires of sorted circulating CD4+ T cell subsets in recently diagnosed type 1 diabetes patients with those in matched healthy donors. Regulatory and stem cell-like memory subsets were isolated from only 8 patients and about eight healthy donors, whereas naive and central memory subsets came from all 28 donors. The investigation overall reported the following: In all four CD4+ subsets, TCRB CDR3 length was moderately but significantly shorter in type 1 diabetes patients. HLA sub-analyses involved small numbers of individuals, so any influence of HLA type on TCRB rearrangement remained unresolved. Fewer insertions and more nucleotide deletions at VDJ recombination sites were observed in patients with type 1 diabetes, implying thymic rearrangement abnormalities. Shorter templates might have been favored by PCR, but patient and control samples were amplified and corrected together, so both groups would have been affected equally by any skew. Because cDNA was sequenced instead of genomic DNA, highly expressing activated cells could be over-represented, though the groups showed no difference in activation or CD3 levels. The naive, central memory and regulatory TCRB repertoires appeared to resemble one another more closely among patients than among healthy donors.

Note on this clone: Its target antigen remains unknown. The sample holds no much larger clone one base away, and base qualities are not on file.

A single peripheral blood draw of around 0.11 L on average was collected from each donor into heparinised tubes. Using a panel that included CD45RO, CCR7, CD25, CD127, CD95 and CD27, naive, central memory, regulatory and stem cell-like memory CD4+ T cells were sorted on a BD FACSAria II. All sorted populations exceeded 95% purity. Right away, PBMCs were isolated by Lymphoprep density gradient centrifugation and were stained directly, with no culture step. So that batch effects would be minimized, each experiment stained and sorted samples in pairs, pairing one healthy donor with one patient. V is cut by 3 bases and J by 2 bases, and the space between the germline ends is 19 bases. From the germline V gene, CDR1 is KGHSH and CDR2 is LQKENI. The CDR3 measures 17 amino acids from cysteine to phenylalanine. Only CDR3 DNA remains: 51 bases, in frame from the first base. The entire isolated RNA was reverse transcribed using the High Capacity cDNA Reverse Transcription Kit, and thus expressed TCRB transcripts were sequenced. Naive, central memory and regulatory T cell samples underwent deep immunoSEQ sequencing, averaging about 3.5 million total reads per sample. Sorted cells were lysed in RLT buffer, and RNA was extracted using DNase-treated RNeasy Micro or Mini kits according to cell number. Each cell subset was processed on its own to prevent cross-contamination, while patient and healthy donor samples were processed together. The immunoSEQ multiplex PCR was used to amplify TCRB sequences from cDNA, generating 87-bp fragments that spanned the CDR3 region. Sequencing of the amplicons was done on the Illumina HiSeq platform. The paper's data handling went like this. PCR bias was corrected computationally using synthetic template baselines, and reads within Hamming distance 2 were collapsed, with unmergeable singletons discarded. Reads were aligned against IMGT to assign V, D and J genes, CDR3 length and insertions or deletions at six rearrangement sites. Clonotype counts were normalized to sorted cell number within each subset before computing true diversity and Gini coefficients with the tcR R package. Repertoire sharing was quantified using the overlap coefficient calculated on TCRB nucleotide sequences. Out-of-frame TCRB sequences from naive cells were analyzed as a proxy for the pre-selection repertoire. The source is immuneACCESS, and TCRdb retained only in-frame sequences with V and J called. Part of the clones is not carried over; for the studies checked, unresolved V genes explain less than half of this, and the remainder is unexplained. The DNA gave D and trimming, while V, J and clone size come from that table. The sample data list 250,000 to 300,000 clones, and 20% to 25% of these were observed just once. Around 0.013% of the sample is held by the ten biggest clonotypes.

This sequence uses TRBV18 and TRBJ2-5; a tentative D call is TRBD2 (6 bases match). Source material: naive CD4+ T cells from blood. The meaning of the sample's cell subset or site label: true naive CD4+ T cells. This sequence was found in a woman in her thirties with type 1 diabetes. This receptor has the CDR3 CASSPTTGWGGQETQYF. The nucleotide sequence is TGTGCCAGCTCACCCACCACCGGCTGGGGAGGTCAAGAGACCCAGTACTTC.